One and the same sample provided the 6 T cell receptor beta chains below, sequenced in a study of T cells in Graves' hyperthyroidism and ophthalmopathy. Amplification yielded TCR beta CDR3 regions, with RNA transcripts as the source. The HTBI primer set drove a first-round RT-PCR of the TCR CDR3. TCRdb used MiXCR to reprocess the multiplex PCR reads, holding one entry per CDR3 protein. The sample contains around 350,000 distinct CDR3 sequences, around 15% of which appear only once. Sequencing used blood. Receptors originate from a woman in her fifties or sixties with Graves' ophthalmopathy.

This clonotype turned up a few times. The chain is built from TRBV6-2 or TRBV6-3 and TRBJ2-3; D might be TRBD1 (5 bases). The germline gives CDR1 MNHEY, CDR2 SVGEGT. V gave up 6 bases and J gave up 6 bases, with 7 bases separating them. The CDR3 covers 11 residues. CDR3 sequence (DNA): TGTGCCAGCAGGAAGGGGGATACGCAGTATTTT. It translates to CASRKGDTQYF.

This clonotype was seen more than once but under ten times. The genes are TRBV20-1 and TRBJ2-7; D gene unclear. The CDR3 contains 15 residues. V lost 5 bases to trimming and J lost 0 bases, with 17 bases between them. Germline-derived CDR1 and CDR2 are DFQATT and SNEGSKA (reference sequence). The CDR3 protein is CSASGKIVSSYEQYF. The CDR3 region has the DNA TGCAGTGCTTCTGGGAAGATTGTTAGCTCCTACGAGCAGTACTTC.

This clonotype showed up just a few times. The V and J genes are TRBV12-3 or TRBV12-4 and TRBJ2-7; 8 bases map to TRBD2. This CDR3 is 14 amino acids long. V trimming: 6 bases; J trimming: 2 bases; junction bases outside the gene matches: 6. The CDR3 nucleotides read TGTGCCAGCAGCCCGGGAGGGAGGGCCTACGAGCAGTACTTC. Amino acid sequence: CASSPGGRAYEQYF.

This clonotype occurred a few times. The chain has TRBV29-1 and TRBJ2-7, with TRBD1 as a possible D gene (6 bases). Germline V gene data show CDR1 as SQVTM and CDR2 as ANQGSEA. The CDR3 spans 13 residues. Deletions cut 6 bases from V and 2 bases from J, with 14 bases between. CDR3 region: CSVAPTGTYEQYF. CDR3 sequence (DNA): TGCAGCGTCGCCCCGACAGGTACCTACGAGCAGTACTTC.

This clonotype has a count of ten or more. The rearrangement uses TRBV5-1 and TRBJ2-1; D unclear. Germline V gives CDR1 SGHRS, CDR2 YFSETQ. CDR3 length: 12 amino acids. Trimming removed 2 bases from V and 4 bases from J, with 4 bases in between. The CDR3: CASSFDYNEQFF. In nucleotides, the CDR3 is TGCGCCAGCAGCTTCGATTACAATGAGCAGTTCTTC.

This clonotype was recorded at least ten times. The J gene is TRBJ2-3, the V gene TRBV27; TRBD1 might be the D (5 bases). In germline, CDR1 is MNHEY, CDR2 SMNVEV (reference sequence). The CDR3 runs to 14 residues. V was trimmed by 6 bases and J by 4 bases, leaving 14 bases between them. CDR3 residues: CASRYSGFPDTQYF. The CDR3, as DNA: TGTGCCAGCAGATACTCAGGGTTCCCAGATACGCAGTATTTT.